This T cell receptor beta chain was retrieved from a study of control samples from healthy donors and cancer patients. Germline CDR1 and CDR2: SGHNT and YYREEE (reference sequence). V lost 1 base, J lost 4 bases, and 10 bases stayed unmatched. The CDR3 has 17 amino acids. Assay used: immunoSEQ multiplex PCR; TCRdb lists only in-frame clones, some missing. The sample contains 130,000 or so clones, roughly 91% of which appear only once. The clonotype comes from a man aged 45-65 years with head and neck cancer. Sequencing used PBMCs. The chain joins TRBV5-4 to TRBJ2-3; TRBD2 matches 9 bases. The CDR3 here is CASSLFSSGARADTQYF. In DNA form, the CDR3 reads TGTGCCAGCAGCTTGTTTTCTAGCGGGGCCCGGGCAGATACGCAGTATTTT.